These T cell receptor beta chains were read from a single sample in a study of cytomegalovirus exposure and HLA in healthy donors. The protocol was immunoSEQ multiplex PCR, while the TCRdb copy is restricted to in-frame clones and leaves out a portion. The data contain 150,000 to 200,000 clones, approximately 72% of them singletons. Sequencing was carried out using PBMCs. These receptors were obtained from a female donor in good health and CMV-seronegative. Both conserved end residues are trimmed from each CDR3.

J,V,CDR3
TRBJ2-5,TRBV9,ASSVGQVQETQY
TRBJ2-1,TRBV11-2,ASSAGGWNEQF
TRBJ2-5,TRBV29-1,SVEGGQETQY
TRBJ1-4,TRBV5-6,ASSLPGQTNEKLF
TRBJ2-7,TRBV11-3,ASTGTSGRVVSYEQY
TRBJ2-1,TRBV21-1,ASTLRTQYNEQF
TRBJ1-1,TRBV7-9,ASRDTPQGPNTEAF
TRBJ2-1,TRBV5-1,ASSFLGTGSYNEQF
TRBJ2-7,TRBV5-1,ASSRTGGTGSYEQY
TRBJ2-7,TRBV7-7,ASSLSLANHEQY
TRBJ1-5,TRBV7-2,ASSLKTGQLNQPQH
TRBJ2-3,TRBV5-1,ASSLLAGSTDTQY
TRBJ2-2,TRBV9,ASSVVEFTGELF
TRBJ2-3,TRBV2,ASLPPGSDTQY
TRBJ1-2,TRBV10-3,AINYSDRGIGYGYT
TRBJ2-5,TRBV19,ASSRQTPRRGETQY
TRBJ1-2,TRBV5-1,ASSLNGQGGGYT
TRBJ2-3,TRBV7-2,ASSLGLAGGSDTQY
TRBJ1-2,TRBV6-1,ASSEGGRGYT
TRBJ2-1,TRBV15,ATSRDLGLAGGEQF